This passage covers 10 T cell receptor beta chains from one sample sequenced in a study of CD8+CD57+ T cells in acquired aplastic anemia. Sequencing involved patients with CD8+CD57+ cell expansion previously shown by flow cytometry. CDR3 and TCR beta VDJ profiling relied on a genomic DNA template. Each CDR3 protein is one row after TCRdb ran MiXCR on the reads. The sample has some 170,000 distinct CDR3 sequences, about 45% seen once; the top ten hold around 1%. The sequencing sample was made of sorted CD4+, CD8+, or CD8+CD57+ T cells (not recorded which) from PBMCs. The receptors originated from a human donor with aplastic anemia.

This clonotype appeared many times. The chain has TRBV3-1 and TRBJ1-5; the D is unclear. The CDR3 is 12 amino acids. Per germline, CDR1 LGHDT and CDR2 YNNKEL (reference sequence). The ends were cut back, 1 base at V and 5 bases at J, with 3 bases in the middle. The CDR3 reads CASSQGDQPQHF. Here the CDR3 DNA reads TGTGCCAGCAGCCAAGGTGATCAGCCCCAGCATTTT. The full variable domain, rest sourced from reference TRBV3-1 and TRBJ1-5, is DTAVSQTPKYLVTQMGNDKSIKCEQNLGHDTMYWYKQDSKKFLKIMFSYNNKELIINETVPNRFSPKSPDKAHLNLHINSLELGDSAVYFCASSQGDQPQHFGDGTRLSIL.

The chain couples TRBV7-9 to TRBJ2-7; no firm D call. The CDR3 is 13 residues long. The V gene lost 5 bases and the J gene lost 3 bases, with 11 bases spanning the gap. Germline V gives CDR1 SEHNR, CDR2 FQNEAQ (reference sequence). This CDR3 reads CASSLLVRYEQYF. In nucleotides, the CDR3 is TGTGCCAGCAGCCTCCTCGTCCGCTACGAGCAGTACTTC.

This clonotype was recorded at least ten times. The gene calls are TRBV7-8 and TRBJ2-7, with unresolved D. The CDR3 runs to 12 residues. Germline CDR1 and CDR2: SGHVS and FQNEAQ. The V end was cut by 0 bases, the J end by 7 bases, with 7 bases between. The CDR3 loop is CASSLAYREQYF. The CDR3 DNA sequence: TGTGCCAGCAGCTTAGCCTATCGGGAGCAGTACTTC.

This clonotype has more than one count but fewer than ten. The CDR3 carries no conserved terminal phenylalanine or tryptophan, so it likely arises from a read error. The J gene is TRBJ2-2, the V gene TRBV12-3 or TRBV12-4; no reliable D call. The CDR3 extends over 15 amino acids. Trimming removed 4 bases from V and 0 bases from J, with 9 bases in between. In DNA form, the CDR3 reads TGTGCCAGCAGTTCACAGAGTCCGAACACCGGGGAGCTGTTTCTT. This translates into CASSSQSPNTGELFL.

Comments on this clonotype: The conserved phenylalanine or tryptophan normally closing the CDR3 is absent here, so this likely arose from a read error. The chain is built from TRBV3-1 and TRBJ2-5, with 11 bases fitting TRBD2. Germline lookup yields CDR1 LGHDT and CDR2 YNNKEL (reference sequence). This CDR3 spans 16 amino acids. J lost 5 bases, V lost 0 bases, and 5 bases had no gene match. In DNA form, the CDR3 reads TGTGCCAGCAGCCAAGAGAGATTAGCGGGGGGGGAGACCCAGTACTCC. It specifies CASSQERLAGGETQYS.

This clonotype was observed at least ten times. The V gene is TRBV10-3, the J gene TRBJ2-2, with 8 bases that match TRBD1. The CDR3 spans 13 residues. The trim removed 7 bases at V and 7 bases at J, leaving 5 bases unmatched. Germline values: CDR1 ENHRY, CDR2 SYGVKD. The CDR3 here is CAITQGEGGELFF. In DNA, the CDR3 is TGTGCCATCACACAGGGGGAAGGCGGGGAGCTGTTTTTT.

The genes are TRBV19 and TRBJ2-7; the D is unclear. V was trimmed by 9 bases and J by 2 bases, leaving 8 bases between them. Germline-derived CDR1 and CDR2 are LNHDA and SQIVND (reference sequence). This CDR3 comprises 11 residues. In DNA, the CDR3 is TGTGCCAGCGCCTCAGCCTACGAGCAGTACTTC. Protein sequence: CASASAYEQYF.

There are many counts of this clonotype. The rearrangement links TRBV12-3 or TRBV12-4 to TRBJ1-1; the D is unclear. Trimming left V 3 bases short and J 5 bases short, with 19 bases between. This CDR3 has 16 amino acids. The CDR3 protein is CASSLTGGGRRTEAFF. The CDR3 DNA reads as TGTGCCAGCAGTTTGACGGGAGGAGGGCGCCGGACTGAAGCTTTCTTT.

The DNA of the CDR3 is TGTGCCACCAGCAGAGATCAAGGACAGGTCTACGAGCAGTACTTC. Translating gives CATSRDQGQVYEQYF. This rearrangement joins TRBV15 to TRBJ2-7, with 7 nucleotides matching TRBD1. V dropped 0 bases and J dropped 3; count of bases not matched to a gene: 5. The CDR3 loop spans 15 amino acids. From germline, CDR1 is LNHNV and CDR2 YYDKDF (reference sequence). Full variable domain (outside the CDR3, taken from reference TRBV15 and TRBJ2-7): DAMVIQNPRYQVTQFGKPVTLSCSQTLNHNVMYWYQQKSSQAPKLLFHYYDKDFNNEADTPDNFQSRRPNTSFCFLDIRSPGLGDTAMYLCATSRDQGQVYEQYFGPGTRLTVT.

This clonotype was detected only a few times. The chain has TRBV20-1 and TRBJ2-1; 8 bases match TRBD1. V shed 8 bases, J shed 4 bases, and the junction held 7 bases outside the gene matches. The length of the CDR3 is 13 residues. Germline V CDR1 and CDR2: DFQATT, SNEGSKA (reference sequence). The CDR3 is CSPWDRNYNEQFF. The CDR3 bases are TGCAGTCCTTGGGACAGGAATTACAATGAGCAGTTCTTC.